This T cell receptor beta chain was documented in a study of T-cell reconstitution after alpha-beta-depleted transplantation in children. CDR1 KGHSH and CDR2 LQKENI come from the germline V gene. Trimming left V 3 bases short and J 1 base short, with 9 bases between. The CDR3 is 14 residues long. For TCRbeta, the library was prepared with unique molecular identifiers. TCRdb called the PCR reads again in MiXCR, with one record for every CDR3 protein. The sample carries some 100,000 distinct CDR3 sequences, roughly 16% recorded once. Study findings and constraints: Roughly two months post-transplant, alpha-beta T cells reportedly originated from several hundred graft clones that had expanded. The main origin of T-cell counts and diversity one year after transplant was newly produced T cells.

This clonotype appeared a few times. What it binds is unknown. The sample in question was PBMCs, mostly from graft donor cells, obtained 180 days after TCRalphabeta/CD19-depleted stem cell transplant. The chain uses TRBV18 and TRBJ1-1; D is possibly TRBD1 (5 bases). The source is a male patient between 2 and 15 years old who had a stem cell transplant for acute lymphoblastic leukemia, so the T cells may come from the graft donor. In nucleotides, the CDR3 is TGTGCCAGCTCACCTCAGGGTAGGAACACTGAAGCTTTCTTT. The encoded protein is CASSPQGRNTEAFF. Combining the CDR3 with reference TRBV18 and TRBJ1-1 gives the whole variable domain NAGVMQNPRHLVRRRGQEARLRCSPMKGHSHVYWYRQLPEEGLKFMVYLQKENIIDESGMPKERFSAEFPKEGPSILRIQQVVRGDSAAYFCASSPQGRNTEAFFGQGTRLTVV.